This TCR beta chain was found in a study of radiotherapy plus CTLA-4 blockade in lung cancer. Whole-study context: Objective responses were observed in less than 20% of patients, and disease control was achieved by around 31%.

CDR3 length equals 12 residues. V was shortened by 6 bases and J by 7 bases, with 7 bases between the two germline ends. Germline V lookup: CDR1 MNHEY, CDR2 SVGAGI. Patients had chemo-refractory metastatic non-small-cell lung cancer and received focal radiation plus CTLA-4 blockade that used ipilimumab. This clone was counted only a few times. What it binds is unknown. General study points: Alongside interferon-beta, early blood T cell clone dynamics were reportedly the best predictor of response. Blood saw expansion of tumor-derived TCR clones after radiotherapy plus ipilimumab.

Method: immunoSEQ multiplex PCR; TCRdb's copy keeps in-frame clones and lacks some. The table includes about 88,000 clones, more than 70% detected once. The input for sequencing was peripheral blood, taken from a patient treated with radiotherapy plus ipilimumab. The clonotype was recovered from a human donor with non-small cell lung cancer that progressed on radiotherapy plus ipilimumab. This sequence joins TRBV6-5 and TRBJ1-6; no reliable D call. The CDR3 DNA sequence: TGTGCCAGCAGCCCGGGGAATTCACCCCTCCACTTT. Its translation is CASSPGNSPLHF.